This record concerns one T cell receptor (beta chain) sequence. This clonotype was counted many times. Its binding antigen is unknown. It has no much larger one-base neighbor in the sample; base qualities were not kept. Libraries were built with PCR. The sequencer was an Illumina HiSeq 2500. Molecular barcoding was employed in the preparation of TCR libraries, with unique molecular identifiers being used to normalize TCRbeta repertoire quantification. TCRdb trimmed the raw reads at Q25, called clones with MiXCR and kept productive beta chains. Rows with a matching CDR3 protein are joined into one entry that keeps the most common DNA and genes. Recorded for this sample are some 50,000 distinct CDR3 sequences; around a tenth of them occurred a single time. The ten largest clones add up to roughly 28% of the sample. These data originate in a study of T-cell reconstitution after alpha-beta-depleted transplantation in children listed by TCRdb under 2016. For context, the study as a whole: Using TCR repertoire profiling, the study followed T-cell immune reconstitution in a quantitative way in children after TCRalphabeta/CD19-depleted allogeneic hematopoietic cell transplantation. Study-wide conclusions, independent of this receptor: In some patients, high TCRbeta diversity at day 60 was attributed to recipient T cells and intrathymic progenitors that had survived conditioning. The frequencies of hyperexpanded clones fell over the following months, and after one year, T-cell counts and TCRbeta diversity were mostly attributed to newly produced T cells. The apparently early alphabetaT-cell count recovery about two months after transplant was reportedly dependent on only several hundred rapidly expanded clones derived from non-depleted graft cells.

CDR1 and CDR2, per the germline V gene, are SQVTM and ANQGSEA. Cut back by 7 bases and 2 bases, the V and J ends lie 9 bases apart. The CDR3 covers 11 residues, taking in both the cysteine and the phenylalanine. Just the 33-base CDR3 DNA is kept, in frame starting at base 1. The meaning of the sample's time point label: day 60 (about 2 months) after transplantation. This sample's treatment or condition label indicates: allogeneic hematopoietic cell transplantation with graft depleted of TCRalphabeta T cells and CD19 B cells. The children who served as transplant recipients had been given grafts of TCRalphabeta/CD19-depleted allogeneic hematopoietic cells.

The sequence derives from a male patient between 2 and 15 years old who had a stem cell transplant for chronic granulomatous disease, so the T cells may come from the graft donor. Here the chain combines TRBV29-1 and TRBJ2-7; confidence is insufficient to name the D gene. This material consisted of PBMCs, mostly from graft donor cells, taken 60 days after TCRalphabeta/CD19-depleted stem cell transplant. The nucleotides are TGCAGCGGTGGAACAGCCTACGAGCAGTACTTC. Its amino acids are CSGGTAYEQYF.